The present T cell receptor beta chain was sequenced within a study of CD8 T cells in ankylosing spondylitis. The germline CDR1 and CDR2 sequences are SGDLS and YYNGEE. Losses at the gene ends were 2 bases for V and 3 bases for J; bases not matched to a gene: 3. CDR3 length equals 14 residues. Using quantitative 5'-RACE with molecular barcodes, the authors made TCR beta libraries. TCRdb re-analysed the 5' RACE reads in MiXCR, keeping a single row per CDR3 protein. The table shows a few hundred thousand distinct CDR3 sequences, with roughly 18% occurring only once. Notes on the study in general: Disease-linked clones reportedly concentrated significantly in matched ankylosing spondylitis synovial fluid. Ankylosing spondylitis blood appeared to be characterized by a TCR beta motif of about 8 highly homologous variants. In synovial fluid and blood from reactive arthritis, some motif variants were previously reported. Researchers report that disease-linked clones proved CD8+ and relatively rare in peripheral blood.

Concerning this clonotype: The antigen remains undetermined.

The TCR originated in a male donor with ankylosing spondylitis. The chain employs TRBV9 and TRBJ2-7; TRBD1 matches at 9 bases. Specimen: blood, either unsorted or a sorted T cell fraction (not recorded which). The CDR3 spells CASSVGTGLYEQYF. CDR3 nucleotide sequence: TGTGCCAGCAGCGTCGGGACAGGGCTCTACGAGCAGTACTTC.